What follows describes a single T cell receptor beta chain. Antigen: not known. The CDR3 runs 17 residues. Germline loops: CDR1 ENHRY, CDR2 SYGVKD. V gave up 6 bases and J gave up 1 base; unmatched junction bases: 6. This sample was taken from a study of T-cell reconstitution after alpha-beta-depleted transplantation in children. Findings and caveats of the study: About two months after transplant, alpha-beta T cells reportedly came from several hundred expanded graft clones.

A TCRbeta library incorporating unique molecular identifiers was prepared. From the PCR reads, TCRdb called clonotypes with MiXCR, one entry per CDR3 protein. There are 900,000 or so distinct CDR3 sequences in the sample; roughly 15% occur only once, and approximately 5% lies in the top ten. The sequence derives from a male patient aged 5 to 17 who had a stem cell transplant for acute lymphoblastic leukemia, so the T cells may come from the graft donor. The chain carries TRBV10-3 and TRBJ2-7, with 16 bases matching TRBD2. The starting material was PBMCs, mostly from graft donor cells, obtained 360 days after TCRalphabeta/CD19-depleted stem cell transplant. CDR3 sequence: CAISKGTSGRVSYEQYF. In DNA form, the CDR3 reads TGTGCCATCAGCAAGGGGACTAGCGGGAGGGTATCCTACGAGCAGTACTTC.